This T cell receptor (beta chain) was retrieved from a study of cytomegalovirus exposure and HLA in healthy donors. This CDR3 spans 14 amino acids. Per germline, CDR1 SGHTA and CDR2 FQGTGA. V shed 5 bases and J 5 bases; nucleotides not matched to a gene: 7. This table comes from immunoSEQ multiplex PCR, and its TCRdb copy is limited to in-frame clones, with some not included. This table has about 110,000 clones, around 85% appearing once. Sample: PBMCs. This clonotype was obtained from a woman under 30 in good health and CMV-seronegative. The V call is TRBV7-3, the J call TRBJ2-3; 7 bases match TRBD2. For the CDR3, the DNA is TGTGCCAGCAGCCTTTTTGGGGGGGTAGATACGCAGTATTTT. This gives the protein CASSLFGGVDTQYF.